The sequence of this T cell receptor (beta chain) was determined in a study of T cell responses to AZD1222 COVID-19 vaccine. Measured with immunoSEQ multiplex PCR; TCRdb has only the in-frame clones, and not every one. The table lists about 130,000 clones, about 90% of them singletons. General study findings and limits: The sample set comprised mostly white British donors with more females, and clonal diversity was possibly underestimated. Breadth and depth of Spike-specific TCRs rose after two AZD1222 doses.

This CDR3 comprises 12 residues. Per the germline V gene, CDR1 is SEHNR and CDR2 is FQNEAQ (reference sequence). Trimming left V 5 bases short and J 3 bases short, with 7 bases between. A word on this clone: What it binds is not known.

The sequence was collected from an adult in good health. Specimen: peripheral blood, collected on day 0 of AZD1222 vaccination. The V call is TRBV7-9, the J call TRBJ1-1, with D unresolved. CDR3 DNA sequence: TGTGCCAGCAGCGAGAGGGACACTGAAGCTTTCTTT. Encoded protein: CASSERDTEAFF.